Reported below is one T cell receptor beta chain. The data derive from a study of control samples from healthy donors and cancer patients. Profiled with immunoSEQ multiplex PCR; TCRdb holds only in-frame clones, not every one. In the table there are 200,000 to 250,000 clones, about 94% of which are singletons. CDR1 is SGHRS, CDR2 YFSETQ, per germline. CDR3 size: 13 residues. With 2 bases removed from V and 8 bases from J, the gap between germline ends came to 8 bases. Sequencing used blood. The chain joins TRBV5-1 to TRBJ1-6; D gene uncertain. This clonotype originated in a man aged 45-65 years in good health. CDR3 sequence: CASSLNTHSPLHF. CDR3 nucleotide sequence: TGCGCCAGCAGCTTAAATACGCATTCACCCCTCCACTTT.